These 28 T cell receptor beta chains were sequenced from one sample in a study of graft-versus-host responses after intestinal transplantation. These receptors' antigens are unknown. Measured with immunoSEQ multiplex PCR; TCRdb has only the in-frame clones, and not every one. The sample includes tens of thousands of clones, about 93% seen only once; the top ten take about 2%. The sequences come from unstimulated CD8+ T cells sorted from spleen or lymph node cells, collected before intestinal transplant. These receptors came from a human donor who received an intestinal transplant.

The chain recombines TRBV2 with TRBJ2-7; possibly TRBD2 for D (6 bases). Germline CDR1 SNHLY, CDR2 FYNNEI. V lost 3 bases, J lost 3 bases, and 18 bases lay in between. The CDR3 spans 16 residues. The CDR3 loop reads CASSDPPGPGGYEQYF. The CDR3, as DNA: TGTGCCAGCAGTGATCCCCCCGGCCCCGGGGGCTACGAGCAGTACTTC.

The CDR3 nucleotides read TGTGCCAGCAGCGTAAACCCTTTCGAGACAGGGGGCTCCGGGGAGCTGTTTTTT. Encoded protein: CASSVNPFETGGSGELFF. The rearrangement uses TRBV5-6 and TRBJ2-2; 10 nucleotides agree with TRBD1. Trimming took 4 bases from V and 6 from J; bases not matched to a gene: 15. CDR3 length: 18 amino acids. The germline gives CDR1 SGHDT, CDR2 YYEEEE.

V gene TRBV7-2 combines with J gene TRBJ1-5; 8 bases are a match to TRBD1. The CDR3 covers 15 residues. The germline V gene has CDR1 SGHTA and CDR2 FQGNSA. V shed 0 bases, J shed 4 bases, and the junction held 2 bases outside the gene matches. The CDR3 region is CASSLAGQGNQPQHF. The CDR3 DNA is TGTGCCAGCAGCTTAGCCGGACAGGGTAATCAGCCCCAGCATTTT.

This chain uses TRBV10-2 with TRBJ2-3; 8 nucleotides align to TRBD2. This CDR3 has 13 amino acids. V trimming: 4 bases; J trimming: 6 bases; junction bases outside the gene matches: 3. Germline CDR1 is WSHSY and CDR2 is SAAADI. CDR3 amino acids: CASSVASGDTQYF. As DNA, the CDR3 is TGCGCCAGCAGTGTGGCTAGCGGGGATACGCAGTATTTT.

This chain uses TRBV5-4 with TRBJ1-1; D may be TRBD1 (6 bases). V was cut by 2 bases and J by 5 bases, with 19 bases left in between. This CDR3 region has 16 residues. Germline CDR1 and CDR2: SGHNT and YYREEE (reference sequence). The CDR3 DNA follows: TGTGCCAGCAGCTTCATAACGATAACAGGGCGGACTGAAGCTTTCTTT. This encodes CASSFITITGRTEAFF.

CDR3: CASSLGRAYEQYF. The CDR3 nucleotides are TGTGCCAGCAGCTTAGGCAGGGCCTACGAGCAGTACTTC. The genes are TRBV13 and TRBJ2-7, with D possibly being TRBD1 (5 bases). This CDR3 contains 13 residues. Trimming took off 0 bases at V and 2 bases at J, with 5 bases between the two ends. The germline V gene has CDR1 PRHDT and CDR2 FYEKMQ (reference sequence).

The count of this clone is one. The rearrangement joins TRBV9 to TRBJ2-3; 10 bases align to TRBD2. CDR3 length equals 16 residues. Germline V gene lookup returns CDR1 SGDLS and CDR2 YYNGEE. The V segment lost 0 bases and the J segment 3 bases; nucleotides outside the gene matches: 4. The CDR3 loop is CASSVGSGGPTDTQYF. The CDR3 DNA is TGTGCCAGCAGCGTAGGTAGCGGGGGGCCTACAGATACGCAGTATTTT.

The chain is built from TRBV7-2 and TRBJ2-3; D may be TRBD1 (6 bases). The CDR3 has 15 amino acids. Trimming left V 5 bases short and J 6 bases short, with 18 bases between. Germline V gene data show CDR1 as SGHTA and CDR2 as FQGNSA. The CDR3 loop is CASSRIGGVVDTQYF. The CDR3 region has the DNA TGTGCCAGCAGCCGTATTGGGGGCGTGGTGGATACGCAGTATTTT.

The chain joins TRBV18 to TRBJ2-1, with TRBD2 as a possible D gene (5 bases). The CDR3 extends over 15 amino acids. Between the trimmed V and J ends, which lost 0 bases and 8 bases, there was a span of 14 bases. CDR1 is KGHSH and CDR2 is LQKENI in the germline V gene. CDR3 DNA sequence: TGTGCCAGCTCACCACCAGGAACACCGAGGGATGAGCAGTTCTTC. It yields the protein CASSPPGTPRDEQFF.

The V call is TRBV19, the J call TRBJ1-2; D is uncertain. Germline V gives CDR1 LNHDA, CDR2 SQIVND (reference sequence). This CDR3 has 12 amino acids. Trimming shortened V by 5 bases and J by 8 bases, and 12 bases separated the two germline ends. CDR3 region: CASSPEDGGYTF. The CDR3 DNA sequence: TGTGCCAGTAGTCCGGAGGACGGAGGCTACACCTTC.

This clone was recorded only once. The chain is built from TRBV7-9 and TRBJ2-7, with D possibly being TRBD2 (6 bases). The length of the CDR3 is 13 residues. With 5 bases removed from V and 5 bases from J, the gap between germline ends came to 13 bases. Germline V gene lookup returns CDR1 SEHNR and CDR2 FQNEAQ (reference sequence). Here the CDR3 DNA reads TGTGCCAGCAGCCGGACGACGGGGGACGAGCAGTACTTC. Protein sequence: CASSRTTGDEQYF.

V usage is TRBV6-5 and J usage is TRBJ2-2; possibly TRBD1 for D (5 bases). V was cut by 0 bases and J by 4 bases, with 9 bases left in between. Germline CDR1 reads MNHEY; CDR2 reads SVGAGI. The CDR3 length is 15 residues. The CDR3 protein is CASSYSQTATGELFF. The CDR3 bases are TGTGCCAGCAGTTACTCGCAGACAGCCACCGGGGAGCTGTTTTTT.

CDR3 amino acids: CASSLASRGINTEAFF. In nucleotides, the CDR3 is TGTGCCAGCAGCTTAGCGAGCCGGGGTATTAACACTGAAGCTTTCTTT. The chain carries TRBV7-2 and TRBJ1-1; D is unclear. CDR3 length equals 16 residues. Trimming cost V 0 bases and J 2 bases, with 13 bases left between them. The germline V gene has CDR1 SGHTA and CDR2 FQGNSA.

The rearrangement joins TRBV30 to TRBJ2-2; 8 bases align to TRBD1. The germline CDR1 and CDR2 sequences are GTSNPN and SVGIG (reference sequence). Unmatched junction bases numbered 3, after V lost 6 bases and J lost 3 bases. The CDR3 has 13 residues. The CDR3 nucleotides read TGTGCCTGTAAGGACAGGGACACCGGGGAGCTGTTTTTT. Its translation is CACKDRDTGELFF.

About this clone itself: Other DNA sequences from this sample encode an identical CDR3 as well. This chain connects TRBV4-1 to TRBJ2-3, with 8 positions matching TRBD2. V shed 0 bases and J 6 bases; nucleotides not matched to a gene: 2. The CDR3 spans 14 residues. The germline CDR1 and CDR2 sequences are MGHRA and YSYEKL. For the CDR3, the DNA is TGCGCCAGCAGCCAAGAGCCTAGCGGGGATACGCAGTATTTT. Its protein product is CASSQEPSGDTQYF.

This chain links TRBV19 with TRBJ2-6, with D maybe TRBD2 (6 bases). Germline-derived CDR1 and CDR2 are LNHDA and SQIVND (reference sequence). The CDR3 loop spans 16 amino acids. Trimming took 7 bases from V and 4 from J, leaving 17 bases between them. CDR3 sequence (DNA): TGTGCCAGTAACTTAAGGGCCGGGGGAGGGGCCAACGTCCTGACTTTC. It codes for CASNLRAGGGANVLTF.

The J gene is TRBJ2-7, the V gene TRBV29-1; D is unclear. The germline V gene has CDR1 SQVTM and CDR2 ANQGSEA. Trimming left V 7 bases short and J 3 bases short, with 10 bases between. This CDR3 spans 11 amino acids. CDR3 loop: CSGGDGYEQYF. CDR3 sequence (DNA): TGCAGCGGCGGTGACGGCTACGAGCAGTACTTC.

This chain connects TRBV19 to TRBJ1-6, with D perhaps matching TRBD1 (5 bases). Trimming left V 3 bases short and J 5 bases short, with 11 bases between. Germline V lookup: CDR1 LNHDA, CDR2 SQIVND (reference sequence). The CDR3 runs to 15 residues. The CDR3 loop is CASSMGQGNNSPLHF. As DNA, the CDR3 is TGTGCCAGTAGTATGGGGCAGGGAAATAATTCACCCCTCCACTTT.

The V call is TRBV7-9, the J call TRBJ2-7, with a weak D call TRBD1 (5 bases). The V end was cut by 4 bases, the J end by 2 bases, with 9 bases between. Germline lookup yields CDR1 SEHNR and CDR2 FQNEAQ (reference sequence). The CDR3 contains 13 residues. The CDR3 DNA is TGTGCCAGCAGCTCCGACAGCCCCTACGAGCAGTACTTC. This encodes CASSSDSPYEQYF.

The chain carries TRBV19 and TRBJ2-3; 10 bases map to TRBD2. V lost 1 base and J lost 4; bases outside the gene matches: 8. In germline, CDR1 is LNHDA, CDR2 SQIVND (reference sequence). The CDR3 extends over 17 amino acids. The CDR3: CASSIGLAGADSDTQYF. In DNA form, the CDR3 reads TGTGCCAGTAGTATAGGTCTAGCGGGGGCCGACTCAGATACGCAGTATTTT. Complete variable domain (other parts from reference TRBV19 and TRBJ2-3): DGGITQSPKYLFRKEGQNVTLSCEQNLNHDAMYWYRQDPGQGLRLIYYSQIVNDFQKGDIAEGYSVSREKKESFPLTVTSAQKNPTAFYLCASSIGLAGADSDTQYFGPGTRLTVL.

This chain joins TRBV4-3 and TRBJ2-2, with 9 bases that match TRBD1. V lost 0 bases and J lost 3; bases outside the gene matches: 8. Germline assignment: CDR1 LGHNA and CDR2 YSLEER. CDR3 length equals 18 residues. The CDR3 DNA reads TGCGCCAGCAGCCAAGATTCAAAGGGACAGGGTTACACCGGGGAGCTGTTTTTT. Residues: CASSQDSKGQGYTGELFF.

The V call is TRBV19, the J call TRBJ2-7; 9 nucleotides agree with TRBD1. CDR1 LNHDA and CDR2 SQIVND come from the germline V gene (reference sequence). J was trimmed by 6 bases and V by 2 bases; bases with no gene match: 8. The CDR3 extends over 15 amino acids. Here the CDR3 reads CASSIFTGTGTEQYF. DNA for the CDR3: TGTGCCAGTAGTATATTTACCGGGACAGGGACCGAGCAGTACTTC.

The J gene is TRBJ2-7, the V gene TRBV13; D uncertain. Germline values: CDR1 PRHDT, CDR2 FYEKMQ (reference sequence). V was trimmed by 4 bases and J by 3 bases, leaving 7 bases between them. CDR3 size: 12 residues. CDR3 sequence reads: CASSSSRYEQYF. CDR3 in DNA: TGTGCCAGCAGCTCCTCTCGCTACGAGCAGTACTTC.

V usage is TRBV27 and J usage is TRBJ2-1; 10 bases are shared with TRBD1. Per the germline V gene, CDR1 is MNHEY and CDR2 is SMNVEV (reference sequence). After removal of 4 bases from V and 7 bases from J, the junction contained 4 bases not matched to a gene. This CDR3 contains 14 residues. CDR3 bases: TGTGCCAGCAGTTGGGGACAGGGGTGGAATGAGCAGTTCTTC. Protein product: CASSWGQGWNEQFF.

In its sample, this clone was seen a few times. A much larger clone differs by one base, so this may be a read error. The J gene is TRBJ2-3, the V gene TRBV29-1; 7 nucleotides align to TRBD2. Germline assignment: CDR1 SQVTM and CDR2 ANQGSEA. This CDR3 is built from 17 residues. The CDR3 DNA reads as TGCAGCCTTGAGGGACTAACCCTAAGCGGGAACACAGATACGCAGTATTTT. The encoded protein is CSLEGLTLSGNTDTQYF.

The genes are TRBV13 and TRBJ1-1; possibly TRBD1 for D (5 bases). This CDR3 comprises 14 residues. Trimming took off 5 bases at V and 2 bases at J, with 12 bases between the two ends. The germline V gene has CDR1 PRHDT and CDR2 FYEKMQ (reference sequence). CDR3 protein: CASSPDNGNTEAFF. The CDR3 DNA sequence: TGTGCCAGCAGCCCGGACAACGGTAACACTGAAGCTTTCTTT.

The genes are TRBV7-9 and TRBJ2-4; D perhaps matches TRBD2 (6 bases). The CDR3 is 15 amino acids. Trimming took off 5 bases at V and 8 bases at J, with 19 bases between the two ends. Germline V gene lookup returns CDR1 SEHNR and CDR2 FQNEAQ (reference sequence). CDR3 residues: CASSPADRESDIQYF. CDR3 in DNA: TGTGCCAGCAGCCCCGCCGACCGGGAGTCTGACATTCAGTACTTC.

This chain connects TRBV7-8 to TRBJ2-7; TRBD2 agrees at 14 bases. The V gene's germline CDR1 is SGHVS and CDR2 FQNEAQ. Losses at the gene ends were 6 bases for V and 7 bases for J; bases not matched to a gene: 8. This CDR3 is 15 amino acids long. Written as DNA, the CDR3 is TGTGCCAGCAGGCCGACTAGCGGGGGGGCCTGGGAGCAGTACTTC. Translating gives CASRPTSGGAWEQYF.